This TCR beta chain was sequenced for a study of blood T cell repertoires in COVID-19. At the level of the study: COVID-19 samples from acute and convalescent phases originated in the United States, Italy and Spain.

Recruited during active infection, patients (from Seattle) were subsequently followed longitudinally. As originally analysed: Reference gene primer amplification gave nucleated cell count estimates. The table came from immunoSEQ multiplex PCR; TCRdb's copy has only in-frame clones and leaves some out. V and J calls and clone size are as listed in that table; D and trimming were resolved from the DNA. The data show about 94,000 clones, about 74% seen once. Germline CDR1 is MDHEN and CDR2 is SYDVKM. CDR3 size: 14 residues. Trimming at V came to 2 bases and at J to 7 bases, leaving 7 bases not matched to a gene.

The receptor was isolated from a man between 65 and 85 years old with COVID-19, enrolled during active disease. V usage is TRBV28 and J usage is TRBJ1-2; 7 bases map to TRBD1. The sample was peripheral blood. CDR3 DNA: TGTGCCAGCAGTTTAGGGCTAAACAGGGGTGGCTACACCTTC. This sequence encodes CASSLGLNRGGYTF.